The 2 T cell receptor beta chains below come from one sample, sequenced in a study of blood T cells in healthy people across ages. A sample-barcoded 5' primer and a J-beta primer mix were used in a second PCR of roughly 6 to 11 cycles. Via MiXCR, TCRdb re-called the 5' RACE reads, giving one row per CDR3 protein. The table shows about 2 million distinct CDR3 sequences, with around 48% occurring only once. The specimen sequenced was blood. Receptors originate from a woman in her 40s in good health.

The chain links TRBV5-6 to TRBJ1-2, with D unclear. CDR3 length: 15 residues. CDR1 and CDR2 (germline): SGHDT, YYEEEE. Deletions cut 6 bases from V and 2 bases from J, with 17 bases between. The CDR3 spells CASTHGPGYNYGYTF. As DNA, the CDR3 is TGTGCCAGCACTCATGGTCCAGGCTACAACTATGGCTACACCTTC.

In this sample, this clonotype turned up a few times. The CDR3 here is CASNLGDPNEQYF. Written as DNA, the CDR3 is TGCGCCAGCAACCTAGGTGACCCCAATGAGCAGTACTTC. The rearrangement uses TRBV5-1 and TRBJ2-1, with D uncertain. The end of the DNA fits TRBJ2-7 better, so the J call may be wrong. CDR3 length: 13 residues. The germline CDR1 and CDR2 sequences are SGHRS and YFSETQ.